This T cell receptor (beta chain) comes out of a study of spatial heterogeneity in lung cancer. Study-level background: TCR transcript abundance in tumor regions was strongly correlated with the T cell module score obtained from matched bulk RNA-seq. The mean occurrence of each unique TCR and UMI combination in raw reads exceeded eight. General study points: Expanded intratumoral alpha and beta TCR counts tracked tumor mutation counts.

Every molecule of TCR cDNA had its own unique molecular identifier. TCRdb called the 5' RACE reads again in MiXCR, with one record for every CDR3 protein. The sample records around 18,000 distinct CDR3 sequences, 5.5% to 8.5% being singletons. This clonotype was seen at least ten times. Its antigen remains unknown. Trimming stripped 0 bases from V and 3 bases from J, with 11 bases between. This CDR3 spans 14 amino acids. Germline loops: CDR1 SQVTM, CDR2 ANQGSEA. Time point in this sample: sample taken at primary tumor resection. The donor population consisted of approximately 70 patients with untreated, early-stage non-small cell lung cancer.

Source: lung tumor tissue, taken at surgery. The chain links TRBV29-1 to TRBJ1-1, with D maybe TRBD1 (5 bases). This clonotype originated in a female donor with early-stage non-small cell lung cancer. The CDR3: CSVEDTQGYTEAFF. The CDR3 DNA sequence: TGCAGCGTTGAAGATACGCAGGGATACACTGAAGCTTTCTTT.